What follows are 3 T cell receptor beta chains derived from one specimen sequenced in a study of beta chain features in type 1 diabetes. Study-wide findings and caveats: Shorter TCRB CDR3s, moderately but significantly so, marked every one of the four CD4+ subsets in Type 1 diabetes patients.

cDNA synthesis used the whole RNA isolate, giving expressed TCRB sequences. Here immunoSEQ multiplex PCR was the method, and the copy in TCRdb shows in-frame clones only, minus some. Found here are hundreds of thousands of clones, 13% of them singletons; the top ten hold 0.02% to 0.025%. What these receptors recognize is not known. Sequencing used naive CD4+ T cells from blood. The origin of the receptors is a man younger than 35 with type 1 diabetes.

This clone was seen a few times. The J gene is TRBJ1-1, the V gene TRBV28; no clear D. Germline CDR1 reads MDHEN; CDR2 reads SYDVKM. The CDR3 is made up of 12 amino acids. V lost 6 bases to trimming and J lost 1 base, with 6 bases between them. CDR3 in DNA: TGTGCCAGCAGAACAACGAACACTGAAGCTTTCTTT. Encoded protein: CASRTTNTEAFF.

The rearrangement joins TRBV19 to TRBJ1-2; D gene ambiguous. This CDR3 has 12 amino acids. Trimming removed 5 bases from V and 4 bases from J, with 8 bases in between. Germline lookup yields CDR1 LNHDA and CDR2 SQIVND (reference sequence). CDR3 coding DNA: TGTGCCAGTAGTGAGGATCTCTATGGCTACACCTTC. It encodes CASSEDLYGYTF.

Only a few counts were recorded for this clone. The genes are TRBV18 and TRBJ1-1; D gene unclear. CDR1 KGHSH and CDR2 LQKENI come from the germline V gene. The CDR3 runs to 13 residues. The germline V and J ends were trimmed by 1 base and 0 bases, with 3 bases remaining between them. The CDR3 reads CASSPLVNTEAFF. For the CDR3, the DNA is TGTGCCAGCTCACCACTGGTGAACACTGAAGCTTTCTTT. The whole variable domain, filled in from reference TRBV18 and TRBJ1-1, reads NAGVMQNPRHLVRRRGQEARLRCSPMKGHSHVYWYRQLPEEGLKFMVYLQKENIIDESGMPKERFSAEFPKEGPSILRIQQVVRGDSAAYFCASSPLVNTEAFFGQGTRLTVV.